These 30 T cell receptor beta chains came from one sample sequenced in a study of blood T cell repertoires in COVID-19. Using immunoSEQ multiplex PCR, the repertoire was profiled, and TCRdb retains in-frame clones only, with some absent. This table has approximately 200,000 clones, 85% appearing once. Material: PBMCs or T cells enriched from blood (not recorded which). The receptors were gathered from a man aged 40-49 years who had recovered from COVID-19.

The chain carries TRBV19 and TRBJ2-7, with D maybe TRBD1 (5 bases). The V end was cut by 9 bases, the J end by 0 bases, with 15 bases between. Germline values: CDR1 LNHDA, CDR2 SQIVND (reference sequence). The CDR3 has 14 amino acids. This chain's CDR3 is CASSSTASSYEQYF. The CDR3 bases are TGTGCCAGCAGCTCGACAGCTAGCTCCTACGAGCAGTACTTC.

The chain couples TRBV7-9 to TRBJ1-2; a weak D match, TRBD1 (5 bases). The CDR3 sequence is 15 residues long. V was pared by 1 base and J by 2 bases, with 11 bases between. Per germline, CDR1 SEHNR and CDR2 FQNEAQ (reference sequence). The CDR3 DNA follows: TGTGCCAGCAGCTTAGGACAGAATGACAACTATGGCTACACCTTC. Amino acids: CASSLGQNDNYGYTF.

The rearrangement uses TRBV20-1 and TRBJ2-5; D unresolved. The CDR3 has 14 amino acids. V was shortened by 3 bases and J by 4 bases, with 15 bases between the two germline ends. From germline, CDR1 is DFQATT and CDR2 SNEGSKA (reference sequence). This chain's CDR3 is CSASRGDPRETQYF. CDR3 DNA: TGCAGTGCTAGTAGAGGAGACCCCCGAGAGACCCAGTACTTC.

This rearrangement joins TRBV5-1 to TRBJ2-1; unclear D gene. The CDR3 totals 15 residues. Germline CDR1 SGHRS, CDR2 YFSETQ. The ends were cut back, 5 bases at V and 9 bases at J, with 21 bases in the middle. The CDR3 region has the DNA TGCGCCAGCAGTGTCAAACAGCCTACTTCCTCTGAGCAGTTCTTC. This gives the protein CASSVKQPTSSEQFF.

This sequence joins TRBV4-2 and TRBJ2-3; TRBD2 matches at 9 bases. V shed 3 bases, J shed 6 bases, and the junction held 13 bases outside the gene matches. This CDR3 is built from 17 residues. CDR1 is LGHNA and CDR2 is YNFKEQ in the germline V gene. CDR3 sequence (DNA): TGTGCCAGCAGCCAGGTGACTAGCGGAACAGGGAGGGATACGCAGTATTTT. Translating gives CASSQVTSGTGRDTQYF.

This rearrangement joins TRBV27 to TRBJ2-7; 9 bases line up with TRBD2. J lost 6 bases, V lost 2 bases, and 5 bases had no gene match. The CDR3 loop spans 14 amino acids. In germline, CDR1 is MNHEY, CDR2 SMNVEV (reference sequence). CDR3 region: CASSLISGSREQYF. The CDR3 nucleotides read TGTGCCAGCAGTTTAATTAGCGGGAGTCGCGAGCAGTACTTC.

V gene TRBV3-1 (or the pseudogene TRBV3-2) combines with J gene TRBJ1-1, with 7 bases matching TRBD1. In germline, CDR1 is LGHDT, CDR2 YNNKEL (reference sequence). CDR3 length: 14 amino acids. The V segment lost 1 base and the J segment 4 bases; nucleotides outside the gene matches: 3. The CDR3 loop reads CASSQVQGTTEAFF. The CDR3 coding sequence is TGTGCCAGCAGCCAAGTACAGGGGACCACTGAAGCTTTCTTT.

The CDR3 loop reads CASSLGDREETQYF. CDR3 DNA: TGTGCCAGCAGCTTAGGCGACAGGGAAGAGACCCAGTACTTC. The gene calls are TRBV13 and TRBJ2-5, with 7 bases that match TRBD1. The V gene's germline CDR1 is PRHDT and CDR2 FYEKMQ (reference sequence). CDR3 size: 14 residues. After removal of 0 bases from V and 3 bases from J, the junction contained 1 base not matched to a gene.

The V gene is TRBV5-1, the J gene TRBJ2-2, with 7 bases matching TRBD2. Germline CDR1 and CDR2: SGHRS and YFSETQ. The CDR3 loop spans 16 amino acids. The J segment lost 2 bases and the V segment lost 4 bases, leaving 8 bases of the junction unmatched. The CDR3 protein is CASSQDSGPNTGELFF. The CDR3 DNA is TGCGCCAGCAGCCAAGATAGCGGGCCTAACACCGGGGAGCTGTTTTTT. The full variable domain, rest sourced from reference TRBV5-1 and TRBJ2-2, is KAGVTQTPRYLIKTRGQQVTLSCSPISGHRSVSWYQQTPGQGLQFLFEYFSETQRNKGNFPGRFSGRQFSNSRSEMNVSTLELGDSALYLCASSQDSGPNTGELFFGEGSRLTVL.

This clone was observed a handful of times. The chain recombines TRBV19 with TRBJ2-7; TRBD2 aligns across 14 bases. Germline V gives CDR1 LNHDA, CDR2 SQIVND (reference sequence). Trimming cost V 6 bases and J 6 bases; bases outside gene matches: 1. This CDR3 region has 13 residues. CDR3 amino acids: CASRGLAGVEQYF. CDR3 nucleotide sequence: TGTGCCAGTAGGGGACTAGCGGGAGTCGAGCAGTACTTC.

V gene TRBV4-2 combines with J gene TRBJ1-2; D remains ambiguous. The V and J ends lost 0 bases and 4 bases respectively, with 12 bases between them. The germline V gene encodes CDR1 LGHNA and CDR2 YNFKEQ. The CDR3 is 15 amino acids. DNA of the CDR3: TGTGCCAGCAGCCAAGATGAGAAGAAGAGCTATGGCTACACCTTC. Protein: CASSQDEKKSYGYTF.

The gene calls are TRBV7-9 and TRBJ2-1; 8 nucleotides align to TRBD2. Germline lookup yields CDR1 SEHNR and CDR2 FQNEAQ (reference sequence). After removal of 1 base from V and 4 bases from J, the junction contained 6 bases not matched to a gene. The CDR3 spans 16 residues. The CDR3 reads CASSLEGTRDYNEQFF. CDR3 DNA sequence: TGTGCCAGCAGCTTAGAGGGGACTAGGGATTACAATGAGCAGTTCTTC.

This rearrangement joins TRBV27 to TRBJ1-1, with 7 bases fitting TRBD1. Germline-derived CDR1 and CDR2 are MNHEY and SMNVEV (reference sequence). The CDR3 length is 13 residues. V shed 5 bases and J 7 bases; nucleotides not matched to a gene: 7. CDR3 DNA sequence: TGTGCCAGCAGTCTTACAGGGGATGTTGAAGCTTTCTTT. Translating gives CASSLTGDVEAFF.

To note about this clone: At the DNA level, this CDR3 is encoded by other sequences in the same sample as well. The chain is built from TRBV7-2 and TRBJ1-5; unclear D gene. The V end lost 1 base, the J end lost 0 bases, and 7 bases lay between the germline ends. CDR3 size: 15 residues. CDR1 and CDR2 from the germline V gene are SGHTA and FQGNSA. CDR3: CASSLGGYSNQPQHF. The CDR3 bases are TGTGCCAGCAGCTTAGGCGGATATAGCAATCAGCCCCAGCATTTT.

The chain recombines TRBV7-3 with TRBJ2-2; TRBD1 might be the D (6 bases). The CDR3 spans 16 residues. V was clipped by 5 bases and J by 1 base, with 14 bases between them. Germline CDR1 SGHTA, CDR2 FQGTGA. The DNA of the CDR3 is TGTGCCAGCAGCCGGACAGTCTCTCAGAACACCGGGGAGCTGTTTTTT. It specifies CASSRTVSQNTGELFF.

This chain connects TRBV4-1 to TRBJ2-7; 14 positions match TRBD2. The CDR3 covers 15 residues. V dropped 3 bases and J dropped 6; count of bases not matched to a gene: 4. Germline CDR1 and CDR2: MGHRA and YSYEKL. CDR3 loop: CASSQGLAGAFEQYF. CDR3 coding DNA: TGCGCCAGCAGCCAGGGACTAGCGGGAGCGTTCGAGCAGTACTTC.

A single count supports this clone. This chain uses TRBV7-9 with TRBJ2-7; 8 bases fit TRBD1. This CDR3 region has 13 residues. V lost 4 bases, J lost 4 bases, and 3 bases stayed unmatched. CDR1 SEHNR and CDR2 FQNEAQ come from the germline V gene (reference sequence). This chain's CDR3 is CASSSTGGYEQYF. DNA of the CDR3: TGTGCCAGCAGCTCCACAGGGGGGTACGAGCAGTACTTC.

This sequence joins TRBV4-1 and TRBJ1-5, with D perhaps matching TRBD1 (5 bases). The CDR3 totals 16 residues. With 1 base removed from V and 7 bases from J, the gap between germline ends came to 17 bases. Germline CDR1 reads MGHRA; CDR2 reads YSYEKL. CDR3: CASSQVVRQGGQPQHF. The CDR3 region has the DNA TGCGCCAGCAGCCAAGTTGTTAGGCAGGGTGGACAGCCCCAGCATTTT.

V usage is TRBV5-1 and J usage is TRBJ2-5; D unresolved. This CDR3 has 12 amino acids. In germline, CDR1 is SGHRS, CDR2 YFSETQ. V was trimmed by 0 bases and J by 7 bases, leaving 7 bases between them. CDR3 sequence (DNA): TGCGCCAGCAGCTTGGAATACGGGACCCAGTACTTC. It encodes CASSLEYGTQYF.

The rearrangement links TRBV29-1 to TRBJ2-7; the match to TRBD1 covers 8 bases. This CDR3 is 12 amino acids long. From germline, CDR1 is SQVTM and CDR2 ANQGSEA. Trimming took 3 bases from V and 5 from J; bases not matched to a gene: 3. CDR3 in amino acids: CSVDQGANEQYF. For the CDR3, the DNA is TGCAGCGTTGATCAGGGGGCCAACGAGCAGTACTTC.

The CDR3 reads CASSLFLQGRATNEKLFF. CDR3 sequence (DNA): TGTGCCAGCAGCTTGTTTCTTCAGGGTAGGGCAACTAATGAAAAACTGTTTTTT. The chain employs TRBV5-6 and TRBJ1-4; TRBD1 is a possible D gene (5 bases). Germline CDR1 is SGHDT and CDR2 is YYEEEE. The CDR3 totals 18 residues. V dropped 1 base and J dropped 0 bases, with 16 bases sitting between them.

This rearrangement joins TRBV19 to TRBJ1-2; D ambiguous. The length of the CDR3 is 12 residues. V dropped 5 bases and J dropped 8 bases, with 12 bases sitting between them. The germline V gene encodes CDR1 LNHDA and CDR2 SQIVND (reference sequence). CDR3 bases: TGTGCCAGTAGTGAAGCGTTCTACGGCTACACCTTC. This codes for CASSEAFYGYTF.

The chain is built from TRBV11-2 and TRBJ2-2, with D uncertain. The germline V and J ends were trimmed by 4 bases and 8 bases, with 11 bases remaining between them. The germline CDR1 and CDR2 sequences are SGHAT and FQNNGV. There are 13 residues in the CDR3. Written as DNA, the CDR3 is TGTGCCAGCAGCTCTAGTGGTAGTGGGGAGCTGTTTTTT. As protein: CASSSSGSGELFF.

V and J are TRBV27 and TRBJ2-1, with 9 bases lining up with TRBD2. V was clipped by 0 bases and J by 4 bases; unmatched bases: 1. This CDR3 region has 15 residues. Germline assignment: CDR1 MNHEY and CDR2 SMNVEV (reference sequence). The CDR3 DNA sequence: TGTGCCAGCAGTTTATCGACTAGCGGATACAATGAGCAGTTCTTC. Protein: CASSLSTSGYNEQFF.

DNA for the CDR3: TGTGCCAGTAGTTCTGGGGGGAGGCTCCAAGAGACCCAGTACTTC. Its translation is CASSSGGRLQETQYF. The gene calls are TRBV19 and TRBJ2-5; D is perhaps TRBD2 (6 bases). Germline CDR1 and CDR2: LNHDA and SQIVND (reference sequence). The CDR3 has 15 residues. V lost 5 bases to trimming and J lost 1 base, with 14 bases between them.

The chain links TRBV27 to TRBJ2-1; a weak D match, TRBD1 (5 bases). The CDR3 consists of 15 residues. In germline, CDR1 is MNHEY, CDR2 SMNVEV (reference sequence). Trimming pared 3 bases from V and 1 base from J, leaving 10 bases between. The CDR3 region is CASSFQGGSYNEQFF. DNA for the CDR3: TGTGCCAGCAGTTTCCAGGGTGGATCCTACAATGAGCAGTTCTTC.

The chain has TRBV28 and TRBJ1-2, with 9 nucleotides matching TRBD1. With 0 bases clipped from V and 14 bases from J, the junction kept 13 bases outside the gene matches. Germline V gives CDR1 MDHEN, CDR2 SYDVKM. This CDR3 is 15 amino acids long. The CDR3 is CASSLWGRGQGMPTF. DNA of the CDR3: TGTGCCAGCAGTTTATGGGGTAGGGGACAGGGCATGCCAACCTTC.

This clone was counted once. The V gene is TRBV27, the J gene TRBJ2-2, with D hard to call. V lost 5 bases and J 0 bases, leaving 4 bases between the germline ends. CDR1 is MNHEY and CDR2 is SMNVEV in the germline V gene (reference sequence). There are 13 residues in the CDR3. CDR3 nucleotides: TGTGCCAGCAGTGGCACGAACACCGGGGAGCTGTTTTTT. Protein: CASSGTNTGELFF.

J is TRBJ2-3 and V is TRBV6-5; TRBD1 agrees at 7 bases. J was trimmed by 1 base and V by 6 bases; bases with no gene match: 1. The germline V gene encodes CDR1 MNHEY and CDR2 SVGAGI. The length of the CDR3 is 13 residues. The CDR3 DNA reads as TGTGCCAGCAGACAGGGGCGCACAGATACGCAGTATTTT. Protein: CASRQGRTDTQYF.

CDR3 loop: CASSSRGTSSSNTGELFF. DNA of the CDR3: TGCGCCAGCAGCTCCCGTGGGACTAGCAGTTCGAACACCGGGGAGCTGTTTTTT. The gene calls are TRBV5-1 and TRBJ2-2; 9 bases line up with TRBD2. With V trimmed by 3 bases and J by 0 bases, 9 bases remained unmatched. The CDR3 is 18 residues long. Germline CDR1 and CDR2: SGHRS and YFSETQ.